The following is a TCR beta chain sequence with its context. This sample is drawn from a study of control samples from healthy donors and cancer patients. This table comes from immunoSEQ multiplex PCR, and its TCRdb copy is limited to in-frame clones, with some not included. The repertoire includes about 150,000 clones, approximately 94% of them detected once, and 1.3% to 1.5% sits in the top ten. V shed 5 bases and J 0 bases; nucleotides not matched to a gene: 2. CDR1 MDHEN and CDR2 SYDVKM come from the germline V gene. The CDR3 length is 15 residues. The V and J genes are TRBV28 and TRBJ2-2, with 8 bases matching TRBD1. Sequencing was carried out using blood. The TCR comes from a woman aged 18-29 years in good health. CDR3 residues: CASSQQGANTGELFF. The CDR3, as DNA: TGTGCCAGCAGTCAACAGGGGGCGAACACCGGGGAGCTGTTTTTT.